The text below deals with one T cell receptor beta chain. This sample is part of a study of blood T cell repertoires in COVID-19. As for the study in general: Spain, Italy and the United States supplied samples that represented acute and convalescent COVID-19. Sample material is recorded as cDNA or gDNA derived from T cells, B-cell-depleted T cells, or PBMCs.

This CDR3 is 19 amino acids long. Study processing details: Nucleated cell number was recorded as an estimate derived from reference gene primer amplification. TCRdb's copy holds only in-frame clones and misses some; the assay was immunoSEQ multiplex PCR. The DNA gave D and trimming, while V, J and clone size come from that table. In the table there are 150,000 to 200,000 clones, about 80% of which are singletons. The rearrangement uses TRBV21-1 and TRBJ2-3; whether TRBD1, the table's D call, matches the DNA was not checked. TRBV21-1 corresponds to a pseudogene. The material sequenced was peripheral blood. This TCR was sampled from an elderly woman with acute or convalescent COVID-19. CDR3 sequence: CASSKDEAGRGTGTDTQYF. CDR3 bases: TGTGCCAGCAGCAAAGACGAGGCAGGCAGGGGCACTGGCACAGATACGCAGTATTTT.